This is a list of T cell receptor beta chains from one sample in a study of shared clonotypes between healthy human individuals. Repertoires were generated with immunoSEQ multiplex PCR, while TCRdb's copy carries only in-frame clones and drops some. This sample has 1.5 million to 2.5 million clones; approximately 95% occur once, and the top ten carry 0.9% to 1.5%. Sequences were obtained from naive CD8+ T cells sorted from blood. These receptors came from a man younger than 30 in good health. The CDR3 runs from the conserved cysteine through the conserved F or W. D genes are given only for firm matches. Not all rows give a size; the values are once, few, many and, for expanded clones, a class.

v_gene,abundance,j_gene,d_gene,CDR3nt,CDR3aa
TRBV13,-,TRBJ2-5,-,TGTGCCAGCAGCTCACCCACGGACAACCAAGAGACCCAGTACTTC,CASSSPTDNQETQYF
TRBV30,-,TRBJ2-6,-,TGTGCCTGGAGTGTACGCGGGGCCAACGTCCTGACTTTC,CAWSVRGANVLTF
TRBV18,once,TRBJ2-7,TRBD1,TGTGCCAGCTCCTGGACAGGGGAAACCTACGAGCAGTACTTC,CASSWTGETYEQYF
TRBV6-5,-,TRBJ2-1,-,TGTGCCAGCAGTTACGAACTAGCCCTCTACAATGAGCAGTTCTTC,CASSYELALYNEQFF
TRBV7-9,-,TRBJ2-3,-,TGTGCCAGCAGCTTAGGAAGGGACCAAGATACGCAGTATTTT,CASSLGRDQDTQYF
TRBV27,few,TRBJ1-1,-,TGTGCCAGCAGTTTATCGGGCAGTCCTGAAGCTTTCTTT,CASSLSGSPEAFF
TRBV5-4,-,TRBJ2-7,TRBD2,TGTGCCAGCAGCCCAAAGCGGGAGGGCCTAGACGAGCAGTACTTC,CASSPKREGLDEQYF
TRBV19,-,TRBJ2-6,-,TGTGCCAGTAGTAGAGGGTGGGGCTCTGGGGCCAACGTCCTGACTTTC,CASSRGWGSGANVLTF
TRBV27,-,TRBJ1-4,-,TGTGCCAGCAGTTTTTTGACTAATGAAAAACTGTTTTTT,CASSFLTNEKLFF
TRBV5-1,-,TRBJ2-1,-,TGCGCCAGCAGCTTGTCGGGGCTGGGGCAGTTCTTC,CASSLSGLGQFF
TRBV5-4,-,TRBJ2-7,TRBD2,TGTGCCAGCAGCTTGACGGGAGGGCCCGACGAGCAGTACTTC,CASSLTGGPDEQYF